This entry features one T cell receptor beta chain sequence. The target of this receptor is not known. Base qualities are not provided; no much larger clone lies one nucleotide away. This sample was included in a study of beta chain features in type 1 diabetes (dated 2018 in TCRdb). At the level of the whole study: Mean age, gender distribution, total cell number and subset yield did not differ between patients and healthy donors. A total of some 100,000,000 sorted cells were examined across all samples, and a strong correlation was observed between cell number per subset and RNA yield. The study compared the TCRB repertoires of sorted circulating CD4+ T cell subsets in recently diagnosed type 1 diabetes patients with those in matched healthy donors. Regulatory and stem cell-like memory subsets were obtained from only 8 patients and roughly eight healthy donors, while naive and central memory subsets were obtained from all 30 or so donors.

Taken from the germline V gene, the CDR1 and CDR2 loops are KGHSH and LQKENI. The V and J ends are trimmed by 3 bases and 4 bases, leaving 18 bases between them. The CDR3 covers 16 residues, taking in both the cysteine and the phenylalanine. The only DNA kept is the CDR3, 48 bases in frame from the first base. General findings and caveats noted by the study authors: Naive, central memory and regulatory TCRB repertoires appeared to be more similar among patients than among healthy donors. At VDJ recombination sites, patients with type 1 diabetes made fewer insertions and deleted more nucleotides, a pattern implying thymic rearrangement abnormalities. Because small numbers of individuals were included in the HLA sub-analyses, any influence of HLA type on TCRB rearrangement was left unresolved. Because cDNA was sequenced instead of genomic DNA, activated cells with high expression could be over-represented, although the groups did not differ in activation or CD3 levels. Shorter templates might have been favored by PCR, but patient and control samples were amplified and corrected together, so both groups would have been affected equally by any skew. In all four CD4+ subsets, TCRB CDR3 length was moderately but significantly shorter in type 1 diabetes patients.

A single peripheral blood draw of around 0.11 L on average was collected from each donor into heparinised tubes. Naive, central memory, regulatory and stem cell-like memory CD4+ T cells were sorted on a BD FACSAria II using a panel including CD45RO, CCR7, CD25, CD127, CD95 and CD27. Purity was above 98% for every sorted population. Right away, PBMCs were isolated by Lymphoprep density gradient centrifugation and were stained directly, with no culture step. Samples were stained and sorted in pairs, with one healthy donor and one patient per experiment, so that batch effects were minimized. The entire isolated RNA was reverse transcribed using the High Capacity cDNA Reverse Transcription Kit, and thus expressed TCRB transcripts were sequenced. For stem cell-like memory T cell samples, survey-depth immunoSEQ sequencing was used, averaging about 930,000 total reads per sample. Sorted cells were lysed in RLT buffer, and RNA was extracted using DNase-treated RNeasy Micro or Mini kits according to cell number. Each cell subset was processed separately to prevent cross-contamination, with patient and healthy donor samples processed together. The immunoSEQ multiplex PCR was used to amplify TCRB sequences from cDNA, generating 87-bp fragments that spanned the CDR3 region. Sequencing of the amplicons was performed on the Illumina HiSeq platform. Under the source paper's analysis protocol: Synthetic template baselines were used to correct PCR bias computationally, reads within Hamming distance 2 were collapsed, and singletons that could not be merged were discarded. Reads were aligned against IMGT so that V, D and J genes, CDR3 length and insertions or deletions at six rearrangement sites could be assigned. Within each subset, clonotype counts were normalized to the number of sorted cells before true diversity and Gini coefficients were calculated with the tcR R package. The overlap coefficient, calculated on TCRB nucleotide sequences, was used to measure repertoire sharing. The table was pulled from immuneACCESS by TCRdb, which kept in-frame rearrangements only. Such tables lose some clones; where checked, under half of the loss comes from unresolved V genes, and the rest has no known cause. The V and J calls and the clone size are those of that table, but D and trimming were determined from the DNA. In all, the sample holds around 53,000 clones, and about 60% of those were seen once. 0.29% of the sample is taken by the ten largest.

The sequenced material came from stem cell memory CD4+ T cells from blood. The intended sense of this specimen's cell subset or site label: stem cell-like memory CD4+ T cells. This receptor was obtained from a woman aged 30 to 39 with type 1 diabetes. The chain couples TRBV18 to TRBJ1-1; perhaps TRBD1 is the D gene, with 6 bases matching. The encoded CDR3 is CASSPGETGVGTEAFF. The base sequence is TGTGCCAGCTCACCGGGGGAGACAGGAGTGGGCACTGAAGCTTTCTTT.